The 6 T cell receptor beta chains reported below all come from one sample, sequenced in a study of blood T cell repertoires in COVID-19. The method was immunoSEQ multiplex PCR; TCRdb's version includes in-frame clones alone and lacks a portion of them. The sample includes about 220,000 clones, roughly 90% of them seen just once. The sequencing sample was made of PBMCs or T cells enriched from blood (not recorded which). The receptors derive from a woman aged 40 to 49 with acute COVID-19.

The gene calls are TRBV13 and TRBJ2-2; possible D gene TRBD1, 5 bases. V lost 5 bases to trimming and J lost 1 base, with 14 bases between them. CDR1 PRHDT and CDR2 FYEKMQ come from the germline V gene (reference sequence). The CDR3 length is 16 residues. The CDR3 nucleotides read TGTGCCAGCAGCAACCCCCGACAGAAGAACACCGGGGAGCTGTTTTTT. Protein: CASSNPRQKNTGELFF.

The rearrangement uses TRBV15 and TRBJ2-2, with 11 bases that match TRBD1. CDR3 length: 15 amino acids. Trimming removed 3 bases from V and 5 bases from J; junction bases left unmatched: 2. Germline V gives CDR1 LNHNV, CDR2 YYDKDF (reference sequence). The CDR3 DNA reads TGTGCCACCAGCAGGGGGACAGGGGGAACCGGGGAGCTGTTTTTT. Protein product: CATSRGTGGTGELFF. The whole variable domain, remainder taken from reference TRBV15 and TRBJ2-2, is DAMVIQNPRYQVTQFGKPVTLSCSQTLNHNVMYWYQQKSSQAPKLLFHYYDKDFNNEADTPDNFQSRRPNTSFCFLDIRSPGLGDTAMYLCATSRGTGGTGELFFGEGSRLTVL.

The rearrangement links TRBV19 to TRBJ1-5; 9 bases line up with TRBD1. In germline, CDR1 is LNHDA, CDR2 SQIVND (reference sequence). Trimming at V came to 8 bases and at J to 0 bases, leaving 14 bases not matched to a gene. The CDR3 length is 18 residues. The DNA of the CDR3 is TGTGCCAGTCGCCAGGACGGGACAGGGACTTATAGCAATCAGCCCCAGCATTTT. Translating it yields CASRQDGTGTYSNQPQHF.

The chain combines TRBV27 with TRBJ1-1; D might be TRBD1 (6 bases). Trimming shortened V by 9 bases and J by 5 bases, and 10 bases separated the two germline ends. The CDR3 length is 11 residues. CDR1 and CDR2 (germline): MNHEY, SMNVEV (reference sequence). In DNA, the CDR3 is TGTGCCAGAAACAGGGAAACTGAAGCTTTCTTT. Translating it yields CARNRETEAFF.

The chain carries TRBV27 and TRBJ2-1; TRBD2 matches 15 bases. V shed 4 bases, J shed 4 bases, and the junction held 5 bases outside the gene matches. This CDR3 has 17 amino acids. Germline CDR1 MNHEY, CDR2 SMNVEV (reference sequence). CDR3 in DNA: TGTGCCAGCAGTTCATGGACTAGCGGGGGGGTATACAATGAGCAGTTCTTC. It is translated as CASSSWTSGGVYNEQFF.

The J gene is TRBJ1-2, the V gene TRBV14; no firm D call. The CDR3 sequence is 19 residues long. Germline values: CDR1 SGHDN, CDR2 FVKESK. With 0 bases removed from V and 0 bases from J, the gap between germline ends came to 20 bases. The CDR3 DNA sequence: TGTGCCAGCAGCCAAGATGGGAGGGTCCTAGGCTCCCCTAACTATGGCTACACCTTC. It is translated as CASSQDGRVLGSPNYGYTF.